This T cell receptor (beta chain) was found in a study of blood T cell repertoires in COVID-19. In the study overall: Samples of COVID-19 (acute and convalescent) were obtained from the United States, Italy and Spain. Sources were T cells, B-cell-depleted T cells, or PBMCs; the material itself was cDNA or gDNA.

Original methodology: Reference gene primer amplification in the assay estimated nucleated cell counts. Produced via immunoSEQ multiplex PCR; TCRdb's table is partial and in-frame only. The D gene and trimming were derived from the DNA, and the V and J assignments and clone size from that table. The sample has tens of thousands of clones, over 80% seen once. The CDR3 covers 12 residues. V lost 5 bases to trimming and J lost 12 bases, with 14 bases between them. The V gene's germline CDR1 is SGHNT and CDR2 YENEEA. The clonotype comes from a man in his 60s with acute or convalescent COVID-19. Input material: peripheral blood. The rearrangement uses TRBV11-3 and TRBJ2-1, with D tentatively TRBD2 (6 bases). CDR3 bases: TGTGCCAGCAGCGCCCGGACTATGGTGCAGTTCTTC. Translated, it gives CASSARTMVQFF.